The 18 T cell receptor beta chains below were found in one sample sequenced in a study of cytotoxic CD8 clonotypes in ibrutinib-treated CLL. TCRdb's copy holds only in-frame clones and misses some; the assay was immunoSEQ multiplex PCR. There are more than 200,000 clones in the sample; about four fifths occur only once, and about an eighth lies in the top ten. The specimen comprised PBMCs, sampled after 12 months of ibrutinib treatment. Source of these receptors: a human donor with chronic lymphocytic leukemia.

This sequence joins TRBV28 and TRBJ1-1, with 7 positions matching TRBD1. With V trimmed by 8 bases and J by 11 bases, 8 bases remained unmatched. This CDR3 has 11 residues. Germline CDR1 and CDR2: MDHEN and SYDVKM. The CDR3 loop is CASVQGVRAFF. The CDR3 DNA follows: TGTGCCAGCGTCCAGGGGGTGAGGGCTTTCTTT.

The chain has TRBV5-1 and TRBJ1-2; unclear D gene. Germline V gives CDR1 SGHRS, CDR2 YFSETQ. The CDR3 has 13 amino acids. V gave up 0 bases and J gave up 2 bases, with 5 bases separating them. The CDR3 is CASSLDSNYGYTF. CDR3 nucleotides: TGCGCCAGCAGCTTGGACAGCAACTATGGCTACACCTTC.

The chain combines TRBV9 with TRBJ2-1; D gene uncertain. Germline CDR1 reads SGDLS; CDR2 reads YYNGEE. Deletions cut 0 bases from V and 3 bases from J, with 7 bases between. This CDR3 is built from 14 residues. For the CDR3, the DNA is TGTGCCAGCAGCGTAGGCCTTGGCTACAATGAGCAGTTCTTC. This encodes CASSVGLGYNEQFF.

J is TRBJ2-1 and V is TRBV5-1, with D possibly being TRBD1 (5 bases). There are 11 residues in the CDR3. Germline-derived CDR1 and CDR2 are SGHRS and YFSETQ. Trimming took off 3 bases at V and 9 bases at J, with 7 bases between the two ends. The CDR3, as DNA: TGCGCCAGCAGCTGGGGCCGTGAGCAGTTCTTC. It yields the protein CASSWGREQFF.

The CDR3 sequence: CASRLAGNIEQYF. The CDR3 nucleotides are TGTGCCAGCAGGCTAGCGGGGAATATCGAGCAGTACTTC. The chain joins TRBV6-6 to TRBJ2-7, with 9 bases aligning to TRBD2. The CDR3 loop spans 13 amino acids. Germline V gives CDR1 MNHNY, CDR2 SVGAGI (reference sequence). J lost 6 bases, V lost 6 bases, and 6 bases had no gene match.

The chain is built from TRBV9 and TRBJ2-1; TRBD1 might be the D (5 bases). V was pared by 0 bases and J by 4 bases, with 11 bases between. Looked up from germline, CDR1 is SGDLS and CDR2 is YYNGEE. The CDR3 is 15 residues long. The CDR3 nucleotides are TGTGCCAGCAGCGTAGCTACGACAGCTTACAATGAGCAGTTCTTC. This gives the protein CASSVATTAYNEQFF.

V and J are TRBV7-9 and TRBJ2-7, with TRBD1 matching 10 bases. CDR1 SEHNR and CDR2 FQNEAQ come from the germline V gene (reference sequence). With V trimmed by 1 base and J by 4 bases, 7 bases remained unmatched. The CDR3 totals 16 residues. CDR3 loop: CASSLGGGQGTYEQYF. As DNA, the CDR3 is TGTGCCAGCAGCTTAGGAGGGGGACAGGGGACATACGAGCAGTACTTC.

This clone was seen a single time. This sequence joins TRBV10-3 and TRBJ1-5; 9 bases are a match to TRBD1. Losses at the gene ends were 6 bases for V and 7 bases for J; bases not matched to a gene: 4. CDR1 and CDR2 from the germline V gene are ENHRY and SYGVKD. The CDR3 has 13 amino acids. CDR3 sequence (DNA): TGTGCCATCAGGGACAGGGGAGGGCAGCCCCAGCATTTT. This translates into CAIRDRGGQPQHF.

This clone has a handful of counts. This sequence joins TRBV28 and TRBJ2-7, with 7 bases lining up with TRBD1. The length of the CDR3 is 14 residues. Germline-derived CDR1 and CDR2 are MDHEN and SYDVKM. V was clipped by 6 bases and J by 2 bases; unmatched bases: 7. CDR3 region: CASSDRASTYEQYF. CDR3 bases: TGTGCCAGCAGCGACAGGGCCTCCACCTACGAGCAGTACTTC.

V is TRBV4-1 and J is TRBJ2-3; no reliable D call. Germline values: CDR1 MGHRA, CDR2 YSYEKL. The CDR3 contains 14 residues. V was pared by 1 base and J by 4 bases, with 9 bases between. CDR3 protein: CASSQGAFADTQYF. The CDR3 DNA reads TGCGCCAGCAGCCAAGGTGCTTTCGCAGATACGCAGTATTTT.

This chain connects TRBV6-5 to TRBJ1-2; TRBD1 is a possible D gene (5 bases). CDR3 length: 14 amino acids. Germline V lookup: CDR1 MNHEY, CDR2 SVGAGI. V was cut by 10 bases and J by 4 bases, with 19 bases left in between. CDR3 nucleotides: TGTGCCATCAGAACCGGGGGACCCCCCTATGGCTACACCTTC. This sequence encodes CAIRTGGPPYGYTF.

This clone has only a few counts. The chain is built from TRBV10-1 and TRBJ1-1, with TRBD1 matching over 7 bases. The CDR3 runs to 15 residues. From germline, CDR1 is WNHNN and CDR2 SYGVQD (reference sequence). V gave up 0 bases and J gave up 5 bases; unmatched junction bases: 6. DNA of the CDR3: TGCGCCAGCAGTGAGTCGCGACAGGGAGGGACTGAAGCTTTCTTT. It encodes CASSESRQGGTEAFF.

The V and J genes are TRBV5-4 and TRBJ2-1; D possibly corresponds to TRBD2 (7 bases). Germline CDR1 SGHNT, CDR2 YYREEE (reference sequence). Between the trimmed V and J ends, which lost 3 bases and 3 bases, there was a span of 16 bases. The CDR3 has 16 residues. The CDR3 sequence is CASSWVQGRGYNEQFF. For the CDR3, the DNA is TGTGCCAGCAGCTGGGTTCAGGGGAGGGGCTACAATGAGCAGTTCTTC.

This clone occurred a few times. This chain joins TRBV5-5 and TRBJ2-3, with D perhaps TRBD2 (6 bases). V lost 0 bases and J 2 bases, leaving 10 bases between the germline ends. Germline V lookup: CDR1 SGHKS, CDR2 YYEKEE (reference sequence). The CDR3 spans 15 residues. The CDR3 sequence: CASSLGTTNTDTQYF. CDR3 bases: TGTGCCAGCAGCTTGGGGACTACTAACACAGATACGCAGTATTTT.

The V gene is TRBV27, the J gene TRBJ1-4; 7 bases are a match to TRBD1. Germline CDR1 is MNHEY and CDR2 is SMNVEV (reference sequence). V lost 6 bases and J lost 6; bases outside the gene matches: 7. The CDR3 is 14 residues long. The CDR3 spells CASSSGQVYEKLFF. In DNA form, the CDR3 reads TGTGCCAGCAGCTCTGGACAGGTGTATGAAAAACTGTTTTTT.

The chain combines TRBV4-1 with TRBJ2-2; 13 bases agree with TRBD2. V lost 4 bases, J lost 2 bases, and 4 bases stayed unmatched. From germline, CDR1 is MGHRA and CDR2 YSYEKL. CDR3 length: 17 residues. The CDR3 DNA follows: TGCGCCAGCAGCCTTCTGGGACTAGCGGGAAACACCGGGGAGCTGTTTTTT. Residues: CASSLLGLAGNTGELFF.

A few counts support this clone. The genes are TRBV7-2 and TRBJ1-5, with D perhaps matching TRBD1 (6 bases). Germline CDR1 is SGHTA and CDR2 is FQGNSA. This CDR3 has 16 residues. Trimming removed 5 bases at V and 5 bases at J, with 19 bases between. As DNA, the CDR3 is TGTGCCAGCAGCCCCCAAGGCGGGGGGCTATATCAGCCCCAGCATTTT. Encoded protein: CASSPQGGGLYQPQHF.

For the CDR3, the DNA is TGTGCCAGCAGCTTAGCAGTAGCGCTTTACGAGCAGTACTTC. Protein product: CASSLAVALYEQYF. The V and J genes are TRBV7-8 and TRBJ2-7, with D perhaps matching TRBD2 (5 bases). CDR1 is SGHVS and CDR2 is FQNEAQ in the germline V gene. The V end lost 0 bases, the J end lost 4 bases, and 10 bases lay between the germline ends. CDR3 length equals 14 residues. The whole variable domain, remainder taken from reference TRBV7-8 and TRBJ2-7, is GAGVSQSPRYKVAKRGQDVALRCDPISGHVSLFWYQQALGQGPEFLTYFQNEAQLDKSGLPSDRFFAERPEGSVSTLKIQRTQQEDSAVYLCASSLAVALYEQYFGPGTRLTVT.